This T cell receptor beta chain came from a study of T cell responses to AZD1222 COVID-19 vaccine. Study outcomes and limitations: Seropositive status at baseline applied to only five to seven AZD1222 recipients. Donors were largely white British and mainly female; clonal diversity was possibly underestimated. The span of vaccine-associated CD4 TCRs extended across spike, with dominance at 160-218 and 743-854.

V lost 2 bases and J lost 3, with 25 bases in between. CDR3 length: 19 amino acids. CDR1 is LGHDT, CDR2 YNNKEL, per germline (reference sequence). Sequenced by immunoSEQ multiplex PCR; TCRdb stores in-frame clones only, minus some. The sample carries about 180,000 clones, about 90% recorded once. In its sample, this clone was seen once. The antigen is not known. The source material was peripheral blood, sampled on day 0 of AZD1222 vaccination. The source of this sequence is an adult in good health. The chain couples TRBV3-1 (or the pseudogene TRBV3-2) to TRBJ1-2, with D perhaps matching TRBD1 (6 bases). The CDR3 DNA follows: TGTGCCAGCAGCCAACAATACCCAACACAGGGTGGGTTGGACTATGGCTACACCTTC. The encoded protein is CASSQQYPTQGGLDYGYTF.